This T cell receptor beta chain is from a study of blood T cells in healthy people across ages. Individuals who donated were healthy Caucasians from Russia aged about 6 to 90. Then a second PCR, running roughly 7 to 11 cycles, was carried out with a sample-barcoded 5' primer and a J-beta primer mix. TCRdb passed the 5' RACE reads through MiXCR, listing each CDR3 protein once. Here the sample spans around 500,000 distinct CDR3 sequences, about 29% being singletons. This clonotype was seen just once. The CDR3 runs to 15 residues. Germline CDR1 and CDR2: KGHSH and LQKENI. The ends were cut back, 6 bases at V and 0 bases at J, with 12 bases in the middle. This same sample was also part of a study on T cells of mothers and their children.

This receptor was identified in a boy between 2 and 10 years old in good health. Sequencing was performed on blood. The chain is built from TRBV18 and TRBJ2-1; TRBD1 might be the D (6 bases). In DNA form, the CDR3 reads TGTGCCAGCTCCGACGGACAGCTCTCCTACAATGAGCAGTTCTTC. The encoded protein is CASSDGQLSYNEQFF. Looking up the rest from reference TRBV18 and TRBJ2-1 gives the full variable domain: NAGVMQNPRHLVRRRGQEARLRCSPMKGHSHVYWYRQLPEEGLKFMVYLQKENIIDESGMPKERFSAEFPKEGPSILRIQQVVRGDSAAYFCASSDGQLSYNEQFFGPGTRLTVL.